The 15 T cell receptor beta chains below all came from one sample that was sequenced in a study of vaccination and CD4 T cells after COVID-19. TCRdb reanalysed the PCR reads using MiXCR and keeps one entry per CDR3 protein. The data contain 15,000 to 20,000 distinct CDR3 sequences, 60% to 75% of them seen just once; the ten biggest clones take up 1% to 1.3%. The sample here was CD4+ T cells from blood, taken after SARS-CoV-2 vaccination. These receptors all stem from a human donor who had recovered from COVID-19.

V gene TRBV6-2 or TRBV6-3 combines with J gene TRBJ1-2; 9 bases match TRBD1. Germline CDR1 reads MNHEY; CDR2 reads SVGEGT. CDR3 size: 13 residues. With V trimmed by 6 bases and J by 4 bases, 3 bases remained unmatched. The CDR3 region is CASRRTGAYGYTF. The CDR3 DNA follows: TGTGCCAGCAGGAGGACAGGGGCCTATGGCTACACCTTC.

The V call is TRBV6-1, the J call TRBJ1-5, with D perhaps matching TRBD1 (6 bases). The length of the CDR3 is 12 residues. Germline CDR1 reads MNHNS; CDR2 reads SASEGT. V dropped 6 bases and J dropped 10 bases, with 13 bases sitting between them. The DNA of the CDR3 is TGTGCCAGCAGCCGAGGGGGTGGTCCCCAGCATTTT. The encoded protein is CASSRGGGPQHF.

The sample holds a few counts of this clonotype. The chain combines TRBV11-2 with TRBJ2-7; 11 bases are shared with TRBD1. The junction had 6 bases not matched to a gene; V was cut back by 5 bases and J by 3 bases. Germline values: CDR1 SGHAT, CDR2 FQNNGV. The CDR3 runs 15 residues. The CDR3 protein is CASSDPGTGGYEQYF. In DNA form, the CDR3 reads TGTGCCAGCAGCGACCCCGGGACAGGGGGCTACGAGCAGTACTTC.

J is TRBJ2-5 and V is TRBV24-1; D could derive from TRBD1 or TRBD2 (5 bases each). The CDR3 sequence is 17 residues long. V gave up 4 bases and J gave up 2 bases, with 19 bases separating them. The V gene's germline CDR1 is KGHDR and CDR2 SFDVKD. CDR3 nucleotides: TGTGCCACCAGTGACCATAAACCAGACAGCGGACAAGAGACCCAGTACTTC. Translating gives CATSDHKPDSGQETQYF.

CDR3: CASSEVTGGADSPLHF. CDR3 bases: TGTGCCAGCAGTGAAGTTACGGGGGGCGCGGATTCACCCCTCCACTTT. V usage is TRBV6-1 and J usage is TRBJ1-6; a possible D gene is TRBD1 (6 bases). V lost 1 base and J lost 8, with 15 bases in between. This CDR3 comprises 16 residues. Germline V gene sequence: CDR1 MNHNS, CDR2 SASEGT.

V is TRBV7-2 and J is TRBJ2-1, with D unresolved. Germline V gene data show CDR1 as SGHTA and CDR2 as FQGNSA. CDR3 length: 14 amino acids. The germline V and J ends were trimmed by 8 bases and 1 base, with 12 bases remaining between them. CDR3: CASDSVGSYNEQFF. In DNA, the CDR3 is TGTGCCAGCGACTCAGTGGGATCCTACAATGAGCAGTTCTTC.

The rearrangement joins TRBV28 to TRBJ1-5; TRBD1 agrees at 9 bases. V dropped 6 bases and J dropped 0; count of bases not matched to a gene: 12. Germline V lookup: CDR1 MDHEN, CDR2 SYDVKM. This CDR3 comprises 18 residues. The CDR3 region is CASRPSPGQGNSNQPQHF. The CDR3, as DNA: TGTGCCAGCAGGCCCTCCCCGGGACAGGGAAATAGCAATCAGCCCCAGCATTTT.

The V and J genes are TRBV2 and TRBJ2-5, with 7 positions matching TRBD1. Germline values: CDR1 SNHLY, CDR2 FYNNEI. The CDR3 contains 12 residues. V lost 9 bases and J lost 4; bases outside the gene matches: 5. The CDR3 spells CARGQAGETQYF. CDR3 DNA sequence: TGTGCCAGAGGACAGGCCGGAGAGACCCAGTACTTC.

The chain carries TRBV29-1 and TRBJ2-2, with D perhaps matching TRBD1 (5 bases). V was trimmed by 3 bases and J by 3 bases, leaving 8 bases between them. CDR1 and CDR2 from the germline V gene are SQVTM and ANQGSEA. CDR3 length: 13 amino acids. The CDR3 loop is CSVDRAHTGELFF. CDR3 coding DNA: TGCAGCGTTGACAGGGCTCACACCGGGGAGCTGTTTTTT.

The V and J genes are TRBV28 and TRBJ1-2; tentatively, D is TRBD1 (6 bases). Between the trimmed V and J ends, which lost 4 bases and 4 bases, there was a span of 22 bases. Germline loops: CDR1 MDHEN, CDR2 SYDVKM. The CDR3 sequence is 17 residues long. CDR3: CASSSITHRAQGYGYTF. DNA of the CDR3: TGTGCCAGCAGTTCGATTACCCACAGGGCGCAGGGCTATGGCTACACCTTC.

The chain combines TRBV29-1 with TRBJ1-2, with 7 bases identical to TRBD1. In germline, CDR1 is SQVTM, CDR2 ANQGSEA. V was pared by 6 bases and J by 8 bases, with 6 bases of the junction left unmatched. The CDR3 sequence is 11 residues long. The CDR3 DNA follows: TGCAGCGTGGCAGAGGGGGCCGGCTACACCTTC. It encodes CSVAEGAGYTF.

The chain combines TRBV10-3 with TRBJ1-1; D is undetermined. Per the germline V gene, CDR1 is ENHRY and CDR2 is SYGVKD. V was shortened by 3 bases and J by 0 bases, with 5 bases between the two germline ends. The CDR3 contains 13 residues. Here the CDR3 reads CAISERVNTEAFF. The CDR3, as DNA: TGTGCCATCAGTGAACGGGTGAACACTGAAGCTTTCTTT.

This clonotype was picked up a small number of times. The genes are TRBV20-1 and TRBJ2-7; 7 bases fit TRBD1. Looked up from germline, CDR1 is DFQATT and CDR2 is SNEGSKA (reference sequence). This CDR3 has 15 residues. V lost 5 bases, J lost 3 bases, and 13 bases stayed unmatched. CDR3 sequence (DNA): TGCAGTGCTGACCCCAACGCAGGGGGATTCTACGAGCAGTACTTC. Translated, it gives CSADPNAGGFYEQYF.

This chain uses TRBV6-1 with TRBJ2-5; D unresolved. The CDR3 runs to 14 residues. CDR1 is MNHNS and CDR2 is SASEGT in the germline V gene. The V end lost 5 bases, the J end lost 2 bases, and 12 bases lay between the germline ends. DNA for the CDR3: TGTGCCAGCAGTCCCACGTGGTGGCAAGAGACCCAGTACTTC. This codes for CASSPTWWQETQYF.

The rearrangement joins TRBV28 to TRBJ2-7; possibly TRBD1 for D (6 bases). The germline V and J ends were trimmed by 2 bases and 2 bases, with 16 bases remaining between them. Germline V CDR1 and CDR2: MDHEN, SYDVKM. The length of the CDR3 is 16 residues. CDR3 in DNA: TGTGCCAGCAGTTTACCAAGACAGGCCCTCCCCTACGAGCAGTACTTC. Its translation: CASSLPRQALPYEQYF. Using reference TRBV28 and TRBJ2-7 for the parts outside the CDR3, the full variable domain is DVKVTQSSRYLVKRTGEKVFLECVQDMDHENMFWYRQDPGLGLRLIYFSYDVKMKEKGDIPEGYSVSREKKERFSLILESASTNQTSMYLCASSLPRQALPYEQYFGPGTRLTVT.